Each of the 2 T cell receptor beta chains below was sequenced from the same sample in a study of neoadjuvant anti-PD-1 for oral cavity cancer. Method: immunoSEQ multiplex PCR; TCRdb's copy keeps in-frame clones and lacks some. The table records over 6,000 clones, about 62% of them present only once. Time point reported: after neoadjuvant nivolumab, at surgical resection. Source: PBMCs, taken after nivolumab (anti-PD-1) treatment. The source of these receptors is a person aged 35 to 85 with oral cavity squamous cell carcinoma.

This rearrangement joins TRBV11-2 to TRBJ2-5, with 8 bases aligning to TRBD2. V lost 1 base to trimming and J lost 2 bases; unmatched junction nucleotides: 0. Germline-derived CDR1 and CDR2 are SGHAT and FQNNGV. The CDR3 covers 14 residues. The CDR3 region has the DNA TGTGCCAGCAGCTTAGCGGGGGGGCAAGAGACCCAGTACTTC. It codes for CASSLAGGQETQYF.

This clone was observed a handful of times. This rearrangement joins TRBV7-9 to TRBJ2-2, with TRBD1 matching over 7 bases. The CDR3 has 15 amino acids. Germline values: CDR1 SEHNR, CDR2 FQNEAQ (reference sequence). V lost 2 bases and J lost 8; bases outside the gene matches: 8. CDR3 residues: CASSLIMGQPGELFF. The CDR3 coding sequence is TGTGCCAGCAGCTTAATTATGGGACAGCCAGGGGAGCTGTTTTTT.